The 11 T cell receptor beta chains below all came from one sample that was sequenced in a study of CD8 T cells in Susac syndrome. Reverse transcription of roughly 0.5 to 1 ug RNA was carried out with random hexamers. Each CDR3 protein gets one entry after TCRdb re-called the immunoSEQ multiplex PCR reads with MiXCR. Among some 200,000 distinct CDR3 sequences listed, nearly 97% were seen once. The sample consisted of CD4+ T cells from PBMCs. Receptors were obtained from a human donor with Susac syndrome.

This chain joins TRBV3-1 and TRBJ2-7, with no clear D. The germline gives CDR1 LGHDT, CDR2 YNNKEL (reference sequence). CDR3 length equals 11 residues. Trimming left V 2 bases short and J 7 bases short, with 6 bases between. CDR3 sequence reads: CASSQTWEQYF. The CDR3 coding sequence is TGTGCCAGCAGCCAAACGTGGGAGCAGTACTTC.

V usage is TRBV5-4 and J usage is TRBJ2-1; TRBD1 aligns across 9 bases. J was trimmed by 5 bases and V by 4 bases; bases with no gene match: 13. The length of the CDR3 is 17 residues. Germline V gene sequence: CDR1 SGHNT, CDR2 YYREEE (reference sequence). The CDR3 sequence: CASSRDRVRQVDNEQFF. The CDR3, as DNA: TGTGCCAGCAGCCGGGACAGGGTCCGACAGGTGGACAATGAGCAGTTCTTC. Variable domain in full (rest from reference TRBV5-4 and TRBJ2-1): ETGVTQSPTHLIKTRGQQVTLRCSSQSGHNTVSWYQQALGQGPQFIFQYYREEENGRGNFPPRFSGLQFPNYSSELNVNALELDDSALYLCASSRDRVRQVDNEQFFGPGTRLTVL.

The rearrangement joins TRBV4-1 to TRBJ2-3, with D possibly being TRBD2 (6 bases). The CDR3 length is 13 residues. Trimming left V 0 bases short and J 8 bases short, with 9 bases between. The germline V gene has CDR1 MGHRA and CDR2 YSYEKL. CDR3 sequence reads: CASSQDVGGTQYF. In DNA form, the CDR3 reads TGCGCCAGCAGCCAAGATGTCGGGGGTACGCAGTATTTT.

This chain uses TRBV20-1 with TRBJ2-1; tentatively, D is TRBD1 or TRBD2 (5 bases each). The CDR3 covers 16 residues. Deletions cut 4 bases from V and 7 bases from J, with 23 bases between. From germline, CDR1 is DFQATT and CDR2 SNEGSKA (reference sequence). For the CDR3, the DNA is TGCAGTGCTATGAGGAATTTGGGGGTTCCATCTAATGAGCAGTTCTTC. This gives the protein CSAMRNLGVPSNEQFF.

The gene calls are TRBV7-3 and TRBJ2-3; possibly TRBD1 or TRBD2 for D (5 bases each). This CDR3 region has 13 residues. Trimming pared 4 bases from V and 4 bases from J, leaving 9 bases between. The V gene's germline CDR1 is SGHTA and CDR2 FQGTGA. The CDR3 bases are TGTGCCAGCAGCTCCGGGACCCCAGATACGCAGTATTTT. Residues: CASSSGTPDTQYF.

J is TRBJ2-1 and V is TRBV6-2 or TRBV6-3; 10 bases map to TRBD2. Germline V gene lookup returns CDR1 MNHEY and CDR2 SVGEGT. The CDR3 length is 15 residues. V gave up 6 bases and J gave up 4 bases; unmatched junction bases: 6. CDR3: CASRQLAGLYNEQFF. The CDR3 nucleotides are TGTGCCAGCAGACAACTAGCGGGGTTGTACAATGAGCAGTTCTTC.

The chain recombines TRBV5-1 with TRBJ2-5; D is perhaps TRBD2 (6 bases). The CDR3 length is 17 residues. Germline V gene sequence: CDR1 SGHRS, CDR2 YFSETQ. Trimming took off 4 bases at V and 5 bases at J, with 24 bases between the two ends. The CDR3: CASSQAFAGAGRETQYF. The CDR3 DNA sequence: TGCGCCAGCAGCCAAGCGTTTGCAGGCGCGGGACGGGAGACCCAGTACTTC.

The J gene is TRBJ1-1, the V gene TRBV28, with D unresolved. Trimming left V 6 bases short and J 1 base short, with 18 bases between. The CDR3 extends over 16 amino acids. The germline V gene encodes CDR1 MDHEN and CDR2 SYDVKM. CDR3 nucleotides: TGTGCCAGCAGCCTTCTCCCCCCACAGAAGAACACTGAAGCTTTCTTT. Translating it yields CASSLLPPQKNTEAFF.

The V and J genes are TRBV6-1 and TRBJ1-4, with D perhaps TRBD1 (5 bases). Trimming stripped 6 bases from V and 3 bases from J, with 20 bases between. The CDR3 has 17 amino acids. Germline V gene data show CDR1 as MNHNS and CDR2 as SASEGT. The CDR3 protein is CASSEWRGLVANEKLFF. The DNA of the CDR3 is TGTGCCAGCAGCGAATGGAGGGGACTCGTCGCTAATGAAAAACTGTTTTTT.

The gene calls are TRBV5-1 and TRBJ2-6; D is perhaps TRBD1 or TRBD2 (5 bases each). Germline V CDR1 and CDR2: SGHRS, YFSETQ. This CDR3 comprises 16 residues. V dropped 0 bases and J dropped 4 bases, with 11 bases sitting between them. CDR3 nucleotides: TGCGCCAGCAGCTTGGTGTTGGGGACCGGGGCCAACGTCCTGACTTTC. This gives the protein CASSLVLGTGANVLTF.

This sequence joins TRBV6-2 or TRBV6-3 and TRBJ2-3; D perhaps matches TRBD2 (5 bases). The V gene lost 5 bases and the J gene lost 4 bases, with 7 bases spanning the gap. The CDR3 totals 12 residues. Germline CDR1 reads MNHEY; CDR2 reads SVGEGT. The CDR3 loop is CASSTSSDTQYF. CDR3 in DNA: TGTGCCAGCAGTACTAGTTCAGATACGCAGTATTTT.